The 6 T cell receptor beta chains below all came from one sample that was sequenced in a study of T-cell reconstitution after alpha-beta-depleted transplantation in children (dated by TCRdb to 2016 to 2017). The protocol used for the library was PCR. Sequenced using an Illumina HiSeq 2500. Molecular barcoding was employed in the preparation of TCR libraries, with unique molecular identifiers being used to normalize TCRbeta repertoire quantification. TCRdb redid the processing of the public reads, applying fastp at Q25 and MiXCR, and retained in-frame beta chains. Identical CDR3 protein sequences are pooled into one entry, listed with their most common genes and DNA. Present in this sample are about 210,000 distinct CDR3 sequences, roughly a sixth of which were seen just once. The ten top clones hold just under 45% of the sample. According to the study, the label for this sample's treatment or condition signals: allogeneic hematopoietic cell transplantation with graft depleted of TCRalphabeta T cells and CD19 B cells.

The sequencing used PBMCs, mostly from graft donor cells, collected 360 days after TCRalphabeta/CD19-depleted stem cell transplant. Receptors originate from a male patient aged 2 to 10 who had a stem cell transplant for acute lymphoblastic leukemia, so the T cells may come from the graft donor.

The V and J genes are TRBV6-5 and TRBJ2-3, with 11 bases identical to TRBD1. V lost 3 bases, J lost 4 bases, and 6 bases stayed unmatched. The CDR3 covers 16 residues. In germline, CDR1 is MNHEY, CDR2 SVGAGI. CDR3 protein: CASSYTGTGGADTQYF. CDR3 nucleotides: TGTGCCAGCAGTTATACCGGGACAGGGGGTGCAGATACGCAGTATTTT.

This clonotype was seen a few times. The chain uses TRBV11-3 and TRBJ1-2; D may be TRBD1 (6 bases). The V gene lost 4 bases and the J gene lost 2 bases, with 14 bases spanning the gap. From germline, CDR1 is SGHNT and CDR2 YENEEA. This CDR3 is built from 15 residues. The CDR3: CASSSYRTENYGYTF. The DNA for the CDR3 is TGTGCCAGCAGCTCGTACCGGACAGAGAACTATGGCTACACCTTC.

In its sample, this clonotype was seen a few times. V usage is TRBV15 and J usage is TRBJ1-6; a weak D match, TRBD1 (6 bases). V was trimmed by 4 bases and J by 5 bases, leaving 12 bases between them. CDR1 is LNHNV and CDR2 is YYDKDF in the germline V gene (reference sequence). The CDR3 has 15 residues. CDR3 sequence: CATSIPQGHNSPLHF. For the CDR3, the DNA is TGTGCCACCAGCATCCCACAGGGCCATAATTCACCCCTCCACTTT.

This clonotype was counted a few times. The CDR3 DNA reads as TGCGCCAGCAGCTTCCTGGACAGGGGCTCCTACAATGAGCAGTTCTTC. The encoded protein is CASSFLDRGSYNEQFF. The chain employs TRBV5-1 and TRBJ2-1; 9 bases map to TRBD1. This CDR3 comprises 16 residues. J was trimmed by 0 bases and V by 2 bases; bases with no gene match: 3. Germline CDR1 SGHRS, CDR2 YFSETQ.

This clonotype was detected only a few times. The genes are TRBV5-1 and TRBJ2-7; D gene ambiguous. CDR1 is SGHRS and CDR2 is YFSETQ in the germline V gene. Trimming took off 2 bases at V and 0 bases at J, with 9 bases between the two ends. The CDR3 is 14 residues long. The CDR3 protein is CASSLDTSSYEQYF. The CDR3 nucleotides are TGCGCCAGCAGCTTAGACACCAGCTCCTACGAGCAGTACTTC.

The CDR3, as DNA: TGTGCCAGCAGTGCGACAGGGGAGTGGACTGAAGCTTTCTTT. This translates into CASSATGEWTEAFF. This chain connects TRBV25-1 to TRBJ1-1, with 8 bases lining up with TRBD1. Per germline, CDR1 MGHDK and CDR2 SYGVNS. The CDR3 sequence is 14 residues long. Germline trimming cut 4 bases from V and 5 bases from J; bases unmatched to any gene: 6.